The T cell receptor beta chain under discussion was sequenced for a study of blood T cell repertoires in COVID-19. Study-level background: The United States, Italy and Spain supplied acute and convalescent COVID-19 samples. PBMCs, B-cell-depleted T cells, or T cells were the source of the cDNA or gDNA that made up the material.

The CDR3 consists of 14 residues. CDR1 and CDR2 from the germline V gene are SGDLS and YYNGEE. Trimming removed 3 bases from V and 3 bases from J; junction bases left unmatched: 3. The data were produced by immunoSEQ multiplex PCR, yet TCRdb's version contains in-frame clones alone and is incomplete. Among about 75,000 clones listed, 90% were seen once. The sequence came from a human donor in a cohort sampled during active COVID-19. Sequencing was done on a sample of peripheral blood. The chain links TRBV9 to TRBJ2-1, with 7 positions matching TRBD2. The CDR3 loop reads CASSARGDYNEQFF. The DNA for the CDR3 is TGTGCCAGCAGCGCTCGGGGGGACTACAATGAGCAGTTCTTC.